The 27 T cell receptor beta chains below all came from one sample that was sequenced in a study of blood T cell repertoires in COVID-19. Sequencing used immunoSEQ multiplex PCR; TCRdb keeps in-frame clones, though not all of them. In the table there are around 58,000 clones, around 87% of which are singletons. The sample taken for sequencing was peripheral blood. The receptor source for this set is a man aged 55 to 69 with active COVID-19.

The V call is TRBV12-5, the J call TRBJ2-7; weak D call: TRBD2 (5 bases). V was pared by 6 bases and J by 4 bases, with 10 bases between. This CDR3 spans 12 amino acids. Germline CDR1 reads LGHNT; CDR2 reads FRNRAP. The CDR3 spells CASGRGVYEQYF. In DNA form, the CDR3 reads TGTGCTAGTGGCCGGGGAGTTTACGAGCAGTACTTC.

V gene TRBV20-1 combines with J gene TRBJ1-1; a weak D match, TRBD1 (5 bases). The CDR3 covers 13 residues. Trimming removed 3 bases at V and 4 bases at J, with 12 bases between. CDR1 is DFQATT and CDR2 is SNEGSKA in the germline V gene (reference sequence). The CDR3 here is CSASNQGLTEAFF. The CDR3 nucleotides read TGCAGTGCTAGTAACCAGGGTCTCACTGAAGCTTTCTTT.

This clone was picked up one time. J is TRBJ2-3 and V is TRBV18, with D unclear. CDR3 size: 13 residues. CDR1 and CDR2 from the germline V gene are KGHSH and LQKENI. V was trimmed by 6 bases and J by 0 bases, leaving 7 bases between them. CDR3 DNA: TGTGCCAGCTCCCCTACTAGCACAGATACGCAGTATTTT. Translating it yields CASSPTSTDTQYF.

The rearrangement uses TRBV7-8 and TRBJ2-2; 7 bases line up with TRBD2. Per the germline V gene, CDR1 is SGHVS and CDR2 is FQNEAQ. The CDR3 has 15 amino acids. V dropped 4 bases and J dropped 2; count of bases not matched to a gene: 4. The CDR3 DNA reads as TGTGCCAGCAGCTCGGGACTATACAACACCGGGGAGCTGTTTTTT. Its translation: CASSSGLYNTGELFF.

This rearrangement joins TRBV21-1 to TRBJ2-4; the tabulated D call, TRBD2, remains unverified against the DNA. TRBV21-1 is a pseudogene. This CDR3 has 20 residues. The CDR3 region is CASSSTLLAGGPLAKNIQYF. CDR3 in DNA: TGTGCCAGCAGCTCGACCCTACTAGCGGGGGGGCCCCTGGCCAAAAACATTCAGTACTTC.

The gene calls are TRBV28 and TRBJ1-1; 7 positions agree with TRBD1. V was pared by 5 bases and J by 4 bases, with 7 bases of the junction left unmatched. The germline V gene has CDR1 MDHEN and CDR2 SYDVKM. CDR3 length equals 14 residues. The CDR3 sequence: CASSVGGGPTEAFF. CDR3 sequence (DNA): TGTGCCAGCAGTGTAGGGGGCGGCCCCACTGAAGCTTTCTTT.

The chain uses TRBV2 and TRBJ2-7; TRBD1 matches at 12 bases. The V gene end was trimmed by 7 bases and the J gene end by 5 bases; junction bases not matched to a gene: 9. From germline, CDR1 is SNHLY and CDR2 FYNNEI. There are 15 residues in the CDR3. The CDR3 DNA reads TGTGCCAGCAATCCGGGACAGGGGGCCCTGGACGAGCAGTACTTC. Translating it yields CASNPGQGALDEQYF.

The chain joins TRBV10-3 to TRBJ2-3, with TRBD2 matching 8 bases. Germline V lookup: CDR1 ENHRY, CDR2 SYGVKD. CDR3 length equals 13 residues. The V segment lost 10 bases and the J segment 4 bases; nucleotides outside the gene matches: 7. CDR3 in DNA: TGTGCCACCGGACCGGGGGGGGCAGATACGCAGTATTTT. This translates into CATGPGGADTQYF.

This chain uses TRBV12-5 with TRBJ2-1; D is perhaps TRBD2 (6 bases). CDR3 size: 13 residues. The V and J ends lost 1 base and 8 bases respectively, with 9 bases between them. In germline, CDR1 is LGHNT, CDR2 FRNRAP. CDR3 bases: TGTGCTAGTGGTTTGGCCGGCGGGGATGAGCAGTTCTTC. This translates into CASGLAGGDEQFF. Looking up the rest from reference TRBV12-5 and TRBJ2-1 gives the full variable domain: DARVTQTPRHKVTEMGQEVTMRCQPILGHNTVFWYRQTMMQGLELLAYFRNRAPLDDSGMPKDRFSAEMPDATLATLKIQPSEPRDSAVYFCASGLAGGDEQFFGPGTRLTVL.

This clone occurred a few times. The genes are TRBV2 and TRBJ2-7; 7 bases are a match to TRBD2. V lost 8 bases to trimming and J lost 3 bases; unmatched junction nucleotides: 16. The CDR3 spans 16 residues. Germline V gene lookup returns CDR1 SNHLY and CDR2 FYNNEI. In nucleotides, the CDR3 is TGTGCCAGCCGGGTGAATTTGGGAGGGAGGGGCTACGAGCAGTACTTC. Translated: CASRVNLGGRGYEQYF.

V gene TRBV20-1 combines with J gene TRBJ2-7; possible D gene TRBD1, 5 bases. The CDR3 spans 15 residues. V was shortened by 3 bases and J by 0 bases, with 15 bases between the two germline ends. CDR1 and CDR2 (germline): DFQATT, SNEGSKA (reference sequence). For the CDR3, the DNA is TGCAGTGCTAGTGGGGCCCTAACCGTCTCCTACGAGCAGTACTTC. Encoded protein: CSASGALTVSYEQYF.

The chain couples TRBV11-3 to TRBJ2-7; D may be TRBD1 (5 bases). Germline V gene sequence: CDR1 SGHNT, CDR2 YENEEA. The CDR3 is 13 residues long. Trimming removed 2 bases at V and 3 bases at J, with 8 bases between. The CDR3 protein is CASSLQGGYEQYF. As DNA, the CDR3 is TGTGCCAGCAGCTTACAGGGCGGCTACGAGCAGTACTTC.

J is TRBJ2-6 and V is TRBV28; D perhaps matches TRBD1 (6 bases). V was shortened by 2 bases and J by 4 bases, with 18 bases between the two germline ends. The CDR3 is made up of 18 amino acids. The germline V gene has CDR1 MDHEN and CDR2 SYDVKM. CDR3 sequence reads: CASSLAGALPRGANVLTF. The CDR3 region has the DNA TGTGCCAGCAGTTTAGCAGGGGCTCTCCCCCGGGGGGCCAACGTCCTGACTTTC.

This clone was seen only once. This chain links TRBV10-3 with TRBJ1-6; no clear D. Per germline, CDR1 ENHRY and CDR2 SYGVKD. Trimming shortened V by 5 bases and J by 1 base, and 15 bases separated the two germline ends. CDR3 size: 17 residues. CDR3 amino acids: CAISKASTGSYNSPLHF. The CDR3 DNA follows: TGTGCCATCAGTAAAGCCTCAACGGGATCCTATAATTCACCCCTCCACTTT.

This clone was seen more than once but under ten times. The chain joins TRBV28 to TRBJ2-1; D unclear. Trimming cost V 5 bases and J 7 bases, with 6 bases left between them. Germline V lookup: CDR1 MDHEN, CDR2 SYDVKM. The CDR3 consists of 11 residues. The CDR3 DNA sequence: TGTGCCAGCAGTACAGCAAATGAGCAGTTCTTC. It is translated as CASSTANEQFF.

Only a few counts were recorded for this clone. The V and J genes are TRBV9 and TRBJ2-2; D not certain. This CDR3 region has 12 residues. V was shortened by 3 bases and J by 3 bases, with 3 bases between the two germline ends. The germline gives CDR1 SGDLS, CDR2 YYNGEE. CDR3 DNA sequence: TGTGCCAGCAGCGACTACACCGGGGAGCTGTTTTTT. Encoded protein: CASSDYTGELFF.

As regards this clone: The junction differs from germline at one of its ends, possibly a read error. The J gene is TRBJ2-7, the V gene TRBV2; D might be TRBD1 (6 bases). Germline V gene sequence: CDR1 SNHLY, CDR2 FYNNEI. The CDR3 contains 15 residues. For the CDR3, the DNA is TGTGCCAGCAGTGCTTCCGGGACACTCTCCTACGAGCAGTGCTTC. Residues: CASSASGTLSYEQCF.

The rearrangement joins TRBV21-1 to TRBJ1-6. TRBV21-1 is termed a pseudogene. This CDR3 spans 12 amino acids. The CDR3, as DNA: TGTGCCAGCAGCACGGGTTTGTCACCCCTCCACTTT. It encodes CASSTGLSPLHF.

V gene TRBV10-1 combines with J gene TRBJ2-7; 9 bases match TRBD2. Germline CDR1 WNHNN, CDR2 SYGVQD (reference sequence). This CDR3 contains 14 residues. Unmatched junction bases numbered 8, after V lost 0 bases and J lost 11 bases. As DNA, the CDR3 is TGCGCCAGCAGTGAGTCGCCGGGACTAGCAGGGGAGTACTTC. The encoded protein is CASSESPGLAGEYF.

The V gene is TRBV4-3, the J gene TRBJ2-1; the D gene is possibly TRBD2 (5 bases). The ends were cut back, 1 base at V and 9 bases at J, with 13 bases in the middle. The CDR3 is 14 amino acids. Germline V CDR1 and CDR2: LGHNA, YSLEER. The CDR3 protein is CASSQVTGRGEQFF. Written as DNA, the CDR3 is TGCGCCAGCAGCCAAGTAACGGGGAGAGGTGAGCAGTTCTTC.

The chain uses TRBV27 and TRBJ2-1, with D tentatively TRBD1 (6 bases). This CDR3 has 13 amino acids. Looked up from germline, CDR1 is MNHEY and CDR2 is SMNVEV (reference sequence). The V and J ends lost 6 bases and 3 bases respectively, with 9 bases between them. In nucleotides, the CDR3 is TGTGCCAGCAGCCGGACAGTCTACAATGAGCAGTTCTTC. Its translation: CASSRTVYNEQFF.

The CDR3: CSASSQLEAFF. CDR3 coding DNA: TGCAGTGCTAGTTCTCAACTTGAAGCTTTCTTT. This rearrangement joins TRBV20-1 to TRBJ1-1, with D hard to call. Trimming removed 3 bases from V and 7 bases from J, with 9 bases in between. Germline V gives CDR1 DFQATT, CDR2 SNEGSKA (reference sequence). CDR3 size: 11 residues.

The rearrangement links TRBV28 to TRBJ1-5; 8 bases map to TRBD1. Trimming took 10 bases from V and 2 from J; bases not matched to a gene: 10. Germline V gene sequence: CDR1 MDHEN, CDR2 SYDVKM. The CDR3 runs 15 residues. The CDR3 reads CAIRDRGQGNQPQHF. Here the CDR3 DNA reads TGTGCCATCAGAGACAGGGGACAGGGCAATCAGCCCCAGCATTTT.

This chain links TRBV7-2 with TRBJ2-7; D remains unclear. V lost 4 bases and J lost 1, with 11 bases in between. Looked up from germline, CDR1 is SGHTA and CDR2 is FQGNSA. The CDR3 has 14 amino acids. The CDR3 bases are TGTGCCAGCAGCTCGGGTCGGTTATCCTACGAGCAGTACTTC. Residues: CASSSGRLSYEQYF.

The chain joins TRBV4-3 to TRBJ2-1; 7 bases are a match to TRBD1. Trimming cost V 1 base and J 8 bases; bases outside gene matches: 2. The CDR3 length is 13 residues. The germline V gene encodes CDR1 LGHNA and CDR2 YSLEER. The CDR3 region is CASSQATGDEQFF. The CDR3 nucleotides read TGCGCCAGCAGCCAAGCCACAGGGGATGAGCAGTTCTTC.

The CDR3 spells CASGRTGGAGDYGYTF. CDR3 bases: TGTGCCAGCGGGCGAACAGGGGGCGCCGGAGACTATGGCTACACCTTC. V gene TRBV27 combines with J gene TRBJ1-2; 9 bases are shared with TRBD1. There are 16 residues in the CDR3. J was trimmed by 3 bases and V by 8 bases; bases with no gene match: 13. The germline CDR1 and CDR2 sequences are MNHEY and SMNVEV (reference sequence).

This rearrangement joins TRBV6-5 to TRBJ1-2, with D tentatively TRBD1 (6 bases). Germline V gene sequence: CDR1 MNHEY, CDR2 SVGAGI. CDR3 length equals 15 residues. The V and J ends lost 2 bases and 14 bases respectively, with 24 bases between them. Here the CDR3 reads CASSYEVRGQGSYTF. CDR3 DNA: TGTGCCAGCAGTTACGAAGTTAGGGGTCAGGGGTCTTATACCTTC.